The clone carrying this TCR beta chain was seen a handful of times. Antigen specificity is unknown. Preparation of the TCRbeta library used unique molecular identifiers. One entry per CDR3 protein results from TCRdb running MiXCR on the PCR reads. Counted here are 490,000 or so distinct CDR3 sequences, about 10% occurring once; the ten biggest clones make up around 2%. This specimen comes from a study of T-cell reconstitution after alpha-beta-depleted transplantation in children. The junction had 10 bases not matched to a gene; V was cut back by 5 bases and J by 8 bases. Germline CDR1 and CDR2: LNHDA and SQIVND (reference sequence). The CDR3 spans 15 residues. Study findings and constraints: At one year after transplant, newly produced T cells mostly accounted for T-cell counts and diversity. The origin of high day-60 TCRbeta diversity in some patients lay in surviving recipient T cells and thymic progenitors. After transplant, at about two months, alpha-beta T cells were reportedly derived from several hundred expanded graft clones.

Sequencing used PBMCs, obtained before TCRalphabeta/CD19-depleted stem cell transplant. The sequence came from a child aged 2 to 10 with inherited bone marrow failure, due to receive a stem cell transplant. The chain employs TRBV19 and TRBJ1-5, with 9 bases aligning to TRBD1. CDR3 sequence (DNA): TGTGCCAGTAGTTCCGGACAGGGGTTGTATAAGCCCCAGCATTTT. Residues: CASSSGQGLYKPQHF.